This T cell receptor beta chain emerged from a study of Ad26.COV2.S vaccination and SARS-CoV-2 variants. Overall study findings and caveats: Estimates derived from TCR breadth and depth analyses may have underestimated total T cell responses. The study found higher spike-specific TCR breadth in vaccine than placebo recipients.

Method: immunoSEQ multiplex PCR; TCRdb's copy keeps in-frame clones and lacks some. The table records some 480,000 clones, 87% of them present only once. A word on this clone: Antigen specificity is unknown.

Looked up from germline, CDR1 is MDHEN and CDR2 is SYDVKM. Trimming shortened V by 2 bases and J by 0 bases, and 11 bases separated the two germline ends. The CDR3 has 15 residues. Noted treatment: about 20 received Ad26.COV2.S at low or high dose, single or two shots; roughly five received placebo; per-sample allocation not given. At day 63 after the first vaccine or placebo injection, samples were drawn. The chain is built from TRBV28 and TRBJ2-7; D not resolved. This TCR came from a person aged 18-60 years who received the Ad26.COV2.S COVID-19 vaccine or a placebo. The sample here was peripheral blood, taken in a trial of Ad26.COV2.S vaccine versus placebo. The CDR3 here is CASSLRGTHSYEQYF. The CDR3 DNA follows: TGTGCCAGCAGTTTACGCGGAACGCACTCCTACGAGCAGTACTTC. Filled out from reference TRBV28 and TRBJ2-7, the complete variable domain reads DVKVTQSSRYLVKRTGEKVFLECVQDMDHENMFWYRQDPGLGLRLIYFSYDVKMKEKGDIPEGYSVSREKKERFSLILESASTNQTSMYLCASSLRGTHSYEQYFGPGTRLTVT.